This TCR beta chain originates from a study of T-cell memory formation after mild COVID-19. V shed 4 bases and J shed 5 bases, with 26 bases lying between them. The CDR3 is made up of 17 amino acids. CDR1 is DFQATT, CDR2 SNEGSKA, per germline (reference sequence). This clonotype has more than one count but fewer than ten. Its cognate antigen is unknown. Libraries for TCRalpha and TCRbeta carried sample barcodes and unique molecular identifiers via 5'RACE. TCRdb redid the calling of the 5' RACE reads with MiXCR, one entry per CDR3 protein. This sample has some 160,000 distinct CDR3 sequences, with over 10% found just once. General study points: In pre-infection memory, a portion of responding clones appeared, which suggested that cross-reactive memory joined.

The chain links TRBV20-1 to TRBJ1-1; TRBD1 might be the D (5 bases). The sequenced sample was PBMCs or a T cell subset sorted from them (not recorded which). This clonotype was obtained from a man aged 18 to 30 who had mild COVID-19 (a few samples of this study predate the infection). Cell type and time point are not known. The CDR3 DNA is TGCAGTGCTAACCCCTGGGGCTCGCTCCGGAGAGGAACTGAAGCTTTCTTT. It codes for CSANPWGSLRRGTEAFF.